This T cell receptor (beta chain) comes out of a study of blood T cell repertoires in COVID-19. For the study at large: Both acute and convalescent COVID-19 samples were obtained from the United States, Italy and Spain. PBMCs, B-cell-depleted T cells, or T cells provided the cDNA or gDNA that made up the material.

In the original processing: Reference gene primer amplification gave nucleated cell count estimates. Here immunoSEQ multiplex PCR was the method, and the copy in TCRdb shows in-frame clones only, minus some. V and J calls plus clone size are reproduced from that table; the DNA served to infer D and trimming. Among around 95,000 clones listed, about 90% were seen once. CDR3 length equals 13 residues. Germline CDR1 KGHDR, CDR2 SFDVKD. V lost 7 bases to trimming and J lost 3 bases, with 11 bases between them. The receptor was isolated from a human donor in a cohort sampled during active COVID-19. This sequence joins TRBV24-1 and TRBJ1-2, with a tentative D call TRBD1 (6 bases). What was sequenced was peripheral blood. CDR3 coding DNA: TGTGCCACCAGCCAGGCAGGGGACTATGGCTACACCTTC. This encodes CATSQAGDYGYTF.